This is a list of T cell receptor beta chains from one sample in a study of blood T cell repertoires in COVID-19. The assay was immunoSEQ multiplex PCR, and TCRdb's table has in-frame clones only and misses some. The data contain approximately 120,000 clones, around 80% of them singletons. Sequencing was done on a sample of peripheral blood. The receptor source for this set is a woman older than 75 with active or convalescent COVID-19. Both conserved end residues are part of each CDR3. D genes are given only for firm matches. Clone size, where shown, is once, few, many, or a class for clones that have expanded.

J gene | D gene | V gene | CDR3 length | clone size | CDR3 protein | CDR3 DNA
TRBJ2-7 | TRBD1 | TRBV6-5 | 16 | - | CASSYDLRDSSYEQYF | TGTGCCAGCAGTTACGACCTCCGGGACAGCTCCTACGAGCAGTACTTC
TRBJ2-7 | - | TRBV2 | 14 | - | CATRWGRSDYEQYF | TGTGCCACCAGATGGGGCAGGTCCGATTACGAGCAGTACTTC
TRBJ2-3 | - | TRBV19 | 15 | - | CASSAGQRRTDTQYF | TGTGCCAGTAGTGCCGGACAGAGACGCACAGATACGCAGTATTTT
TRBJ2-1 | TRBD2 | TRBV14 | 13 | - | CASTLAGYNEQFF | TGTGCCAGCACACTAGCGGGATACAATGAGCAGTTCTTC
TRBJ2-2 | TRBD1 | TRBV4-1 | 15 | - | CASSREDRAGGELFF | TGCGCCAGCAGCCGTGAAGACAGGGCAGGCGGGGAGCTGTTTTTT
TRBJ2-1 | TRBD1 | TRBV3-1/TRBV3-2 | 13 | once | CASSQDPGTGKFF | TGTGCCAGCAGCCAAGACCCCGGGACAGGGAAGTTCTTC
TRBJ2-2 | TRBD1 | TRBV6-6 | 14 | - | CASRYRGRTGELFF | TGTGCCAGCAGATACAGGGGGCGAACCGGGGAGCTGTTTTTT
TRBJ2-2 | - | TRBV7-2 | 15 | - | CASSSTSWGTGELFF | TGTGCCAGCAGCTCCACTAGTTGGGGAACCGGGGAGCTGTTTTTT
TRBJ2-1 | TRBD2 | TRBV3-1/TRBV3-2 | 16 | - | CASSQDWGRAAYEQFF | TGTGCCAGCAGCCAAGATTGGGGGAGGGCCGCCTATGAGCAGTTCTTC
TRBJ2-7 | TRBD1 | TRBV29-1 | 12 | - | CSIGQESYEQYF | TGCAGCATAGGACAGGAGTCCTACGAGCAGTACTTC
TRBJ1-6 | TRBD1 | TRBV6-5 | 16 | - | CASSSSGQGWNSPLHF | TGTGCCAGCAGTTCCTCGGGACAGGGGTGGAATTCACCCCTCCACTTT
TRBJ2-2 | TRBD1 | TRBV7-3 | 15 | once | CASSLTGQGTGELFF | TGTGCCAGCAGCTTAACGGGACAGGGTACCGGGGAGCTGTTTTTT
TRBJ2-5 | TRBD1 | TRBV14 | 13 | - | CASSYRGPETQYF | TGTGCCAGCAGTTACAGGGGGCCAGAGACCCAGTACTTC
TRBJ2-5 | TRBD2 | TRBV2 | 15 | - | CASSDAGGPQETQYF | TGTGCCAGCAGTGATGCGGGAGGACCCCAAGAGACCCAGTACTTC
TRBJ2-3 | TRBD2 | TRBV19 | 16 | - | CASSRTASGSTDTQYF | TGTGCCAGTAGTCGAACCGCTAGCGGGAGCACAGATACGCAGTATTTT
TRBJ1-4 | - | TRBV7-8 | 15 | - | CASSLLPATNEKLFF | TGTGCCAGCAGCTTATTACCGGCAACTAATGAAAAACTGTTTTTT
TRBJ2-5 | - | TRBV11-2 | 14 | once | CASSSQGGVVTQYF | TGTGCCAGCAGCTCCCAGGGCGGGGTTGTGACCCAGTACTTC
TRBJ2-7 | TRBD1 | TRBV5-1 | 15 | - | CASSSGQAPTYEQYF | TGCGCCAGCAGCTCGGGACAGGCACCCACCTACGAGCAGTACTTC
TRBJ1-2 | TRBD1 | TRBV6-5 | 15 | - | CASSNEQGAGYGYTF | TGTGCCAGCAGTAACGAACAGGGGGCGGGCTATGGCTACACCTTC
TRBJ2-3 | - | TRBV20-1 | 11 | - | CSAWGADTQYF | TGCAGTGCCTGGGGGGCAGATACGCAGTATTTT
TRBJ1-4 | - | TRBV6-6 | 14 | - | CATLPGGNNEKLFF | TGTGCCACCCTCCCCGGGGGAAATAATGAAAAACTGTTTTTT
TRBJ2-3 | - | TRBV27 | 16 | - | CASFSGERRLTDTQYF | TGTGCCAGTTTTTCGGGAGAGCGGAGACTCACAGATACGCAGTATTTT
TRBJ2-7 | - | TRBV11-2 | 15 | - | CASSLRGRGHHEQYF | TGTGCCAGCAGCTTAAGAGGCAGGGGCCATCACGAGCAGTACTTC
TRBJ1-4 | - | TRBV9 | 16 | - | CASSSLGLGTNEKLFF | TGTGCCAGCAGCTCCCTAGGACTGGGGACTAATGAAAAACTGTTTTTT
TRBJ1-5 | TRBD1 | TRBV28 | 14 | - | CASISGGSIPPQHF | TGTGCCAGCATCTCAGGGGGATCTATCCCTCCCCAGCATTTT
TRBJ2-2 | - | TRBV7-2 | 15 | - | CASSSNPSDTGELFF | TGTGCCAGCAGCTCGAACCCGAGTGACACCGGGGAGCTGTTTTTT
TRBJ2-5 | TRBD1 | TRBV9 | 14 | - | CASSALDRGETQYF | TGTGCCAGCAGCGCCCTCGACAGGGGAGAGACCCAGTACTTC
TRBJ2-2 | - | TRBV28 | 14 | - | CASSFSSSTGELFF | TGTGCCAGCAGTTTCTCTAGCAGCACCGGGGAGCTGTTTTTT
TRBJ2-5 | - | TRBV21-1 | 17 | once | CASSMKGGTGAWETQYF | TGTGCCAGCAGCATGAAGGGGGGGACAGGGGCCTGGGAGACCCAGTACTTC
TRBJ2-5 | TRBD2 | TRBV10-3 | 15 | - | CAISRGLAGGETQYF | TGTGCCATCAGTAGGGGACTAGCGGGAGGAGAGACCCAGTACTTC
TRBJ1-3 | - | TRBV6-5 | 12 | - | CATGMNGNTIYF | TGTGCCACCGGTATGAACGGAAACACCATATATTTT
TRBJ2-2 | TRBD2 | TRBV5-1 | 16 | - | CASSLDGRLGTGELFF | TGCGCCAGCAGCTTGGACGGGAGGTTGGGCACCGGGGAGCTGTTTTTT
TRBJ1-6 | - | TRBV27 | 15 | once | CASSTGQSYNSPLHF | TGTGCCAGCAGTACCGGACAGTCCTATAATTCACCCCTCCACTTT
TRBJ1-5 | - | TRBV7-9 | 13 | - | CASSLSGNQPQHF | TGTGCCAGCAGCTTATCCGGGAATCAGCCCCAGCATTTT
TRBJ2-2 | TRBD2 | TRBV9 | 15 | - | CASSALAGMTGELFF | TGTGCCAGCAGCGCACTAGCGGGGATGACCGGGGAGCTGTTTTTT
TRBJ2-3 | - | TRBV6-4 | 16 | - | CASSVSGGGRTDTQYF | TGTGCCAGCAGTGTGTCTGGGGGCGGTAGGACAGATACGCAGTATTTT
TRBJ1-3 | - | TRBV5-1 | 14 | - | CASSLDGRENTIYF | TGCGCCAGCAGCTTGGATGGCAGGGAAAACACCATATATTTT
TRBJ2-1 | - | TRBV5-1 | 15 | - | CASRSGELTYNEQFF | TGCGCCAGCCGGTCGGGGGAGTTGACCTACAATGAGCAGTTCTTC
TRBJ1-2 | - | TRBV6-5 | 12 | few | CASRQGYYGYTF | TGTGCCAGCAGGCAGGGGTACTATGGCTACACCTTC
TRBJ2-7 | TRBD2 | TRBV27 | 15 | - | CASSLGGGESYEQYF | TGTGCCAGCAGTTTAGGCGGGGGGGAAAGCTACGAGCAGTACTTC
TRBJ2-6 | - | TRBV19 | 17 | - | CASSIAGSRSGANVLTF | TGTGCCAGTAGTATAGCGGGAAGCAGGTCTGGGGCCAACGTCCTGACTTTC
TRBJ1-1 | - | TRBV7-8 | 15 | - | CASSPGPQGYTEAFF | TGTGCCAGCAGCCCAGGGCCCCAGGGGTACACTGAAGCTTTCTTT
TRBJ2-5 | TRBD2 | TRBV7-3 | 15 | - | CASSPSGRAFETQYF | TGTGCCAGCAGCCCTAGCGGGAGGGCCTTTGAGACCCAGTACTTC
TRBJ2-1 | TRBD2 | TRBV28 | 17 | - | CASSLWISGSSYNEQFF | TGTGCCAGCAGTTTATGGATTAGCGGGAGCTCCTACAATGAGCAGTTCTTC
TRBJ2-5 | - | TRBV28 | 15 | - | CASSSLGGRQETQYF | TGTGCCAGCAGTTCTCTAGGAGGGAGGCAAGAGACCCAGTACTTC
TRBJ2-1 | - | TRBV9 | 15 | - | CASSDEGVPYNEQFF | TGTGCCAGCAGCGATGAGGGAGTCCCCTACAATGAGCAGTTCTTC
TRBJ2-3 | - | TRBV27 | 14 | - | CASSLEGRTDTQYF | TGTGCCAGCAGTTTGGAGGGGCGGACAGATACGCAGTATTTT
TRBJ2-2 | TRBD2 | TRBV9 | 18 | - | CASSPRGLAGGAAGELFF | TGTGCCAGCAGCCCCCGAGGACTAGCGGGAGGTGCGGCCGGGGAGCTGTTTTTT
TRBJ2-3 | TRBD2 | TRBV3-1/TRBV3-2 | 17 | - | CASSPSRGTSSGDTQYF | TGTGCCAGCAGCCCATCCCGTGGGACTAGCTCCGGGGATACGCAGTATTTT
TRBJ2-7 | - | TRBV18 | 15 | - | CASSPPARVTGEQYF | TGTGCCAGCTCACCACCAGCGCGGGTAACGGGGGAGCAGTACTTC
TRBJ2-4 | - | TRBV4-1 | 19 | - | CASSQDPSTGFIAKNIQYF | TGCGCCAGCAGCCAAGATCCCTCAACAGGGTTTATAGCCAAAAACATTCAGTACTTC